These 5 T cell receptor beta chains share one sample of origin, sequenced in a study of beta chain features in type 1 diabetes. Expressed TCRB transcripts were sequenced, since all the RNA that had been isolated was reverse transcribed. The repertoire was sequenced with immunoSEQ multiplex PCR; TCRdb's copy has only in-frame clones and lacks some. The sample lists about 130,000 clones; about 9.2% were seen once. The sample consisted of central memory CD4+ T cells from blood. The receptors shown here come from a man aged 18-30 years in good health.

The chain employs TRBV9 and TRBJ2-3; possible D gene TRBD1, 6 bases. Germline CDR1 reads SGDLS; CDR2 reads YYNGEE. Trimming shortened V by 4 bases and J by 2 bases, and 14 bases separated the two germline ends. This CDR3 region has 15 residues. The CDR3 nucleotides are TGTGCCAGCAGCCTCTCCGGGACATACACAGATACGCAGTATTTT. This sequence encodes CASSLSGTYTDTQYF.

This clone has a handful of counts. The genes are TRBV2 and TRBJ2-7; D may be TRBD1 (6 bases). The germline gives CDR1 SNHLY, CDR2 FYNNEI. The V end lost 2 bases, the J end lost 0 bases, and 11 bases lay between the germline ends. The CDR3 length is 15 residues. DNA for the CDR3: TGTGCCAGCAGTGAACATCAGGGGTCCTCCTACGAGCAGTACTTC. Residues: CASSEHQGSSYEQYF.

This clone has more than one count but fewer than ten. The genes are TRBV14 and TRBJ2-7; TRBD2 matches at 10 bases. The CDR3 runs 17 residues. CDR1 is SGHDN, CDR2 FVKESK, per germline. After removal of 0 bases from V and 7 bases from J, the junction contained 12 bases not matched to a gene. The CDR3 nucleotides read TGTGCCAGCAGCCAAGATGCGCCTAGCGGGGGAAAAGTGGAGCAGTACTTC. Its protein is CASSQDAPSGGKVEQYF.

In DNA, the CDR3 is TGTGCCAGCAGCTTAAACAGCAATGAGCAGTTCTTC. This translates into CASSLNSNEQFF. This chain joins TRBV11-3 and TRBJ2-1; D is undetermined. The germline V gene encodes CDR1 SGHNT and CDR2 YENEEA. The length of the CDR3 is 12 residues. The ends were cut back, 2 bases at V and 6 bases at J, with 5 bases in the middle.

This clone was found a few times. This chain joins TRBV7-3 and TRBJ2-1; TRBD2 matches 12 bases. Unmatched junction bases numbered 8, after V lost 5 bases and J lost 9 bases. CDR3 size: 15 residues. The germline gives CDR1 SGHTA, CDR2 FQGTGA. This CDR3 is CASSPGLAGRGEQFF. CDR3 sequence (DNA): TGTGCCAGCAGCCCCGGACTAGCGGGGAGGGGTGAGCAGTTCTTC.